The 30 T cell receptor beta chains below were found in one sample sequenced in a study of T cell changes during pregnancy in multiple sclerosis. Data came from immunoSEQ multiplex PCR; TCRdb stores just in-frame clones and leaves some out. Of about 42,000 clones in the sample, about 90% were seen once. This specimen consisted of CD4+ T cells from peripheral blood mononuclear cells, obtained after pregnancy. Receptors originate from a female donor with multiple sclerosis, enrolled in a pregnancy study.

The gene calls are TRBV30 and TRBJ2-5; weak D call: TRBD1 (6 bases). The V and J ends lost 2 bases and 7 bases respectively, with 20 bases between them. CDR3 size: 15 residues. Germline CDR1 and CDR2: GTSNPN and SVGIG (reference sequence). The CDR3, as DNA: TGTGCCTGGAGTTGGGGGCTTCACGGGGCCGGGACCCAGTACTTC. It translates to CAWSWGLHGAGTQYF.

The rearrangement links TRBV7-2 to TRBJ2-5, with D possibly TRBD1 on 6 matching bases. Germline CDR1 and CDR2: SGHTA and FQGNSA. This CDR3 is 16 amino acids long. Trimming left V 1 base short and J 5 bases short, with 17 bases between. The CDR3 reads CASSLGRISRGETQYF. CDR3 nucleotide sequence: TGTGCCAGCAGCTTAGGGCGGATCTCAAGGGGGGAGACCCAGTACTTC.

This clone has only a few counts. The chain combines TRBV5-1 with TRBJ2-7, with D perhaps TRBD2 (5 bases). This CDR3 is 15 amino acids long. Germline values: CDR1 SGHRS, CDR2 YFSETQ. Trimming removed 4 bases from V and 6 bases from J, with 20 bases in between. This chain's CDR3 is CASSPGGGLSPEQYF. CDR3 in DNA: TGCGCCAGCAGCCCCGGAGGAGGCCTGAGTCCCGAGCAGTACTTC.

The chain has TRBV28 and TRBJ1-5, with D maybe TRBD1 (6 bases). The CDR3 totals 17 residues. From germline, CDR1 is MDHEN and CDR2 SYDVKM. The V end lost 3 bases, the J end lost 7 bases, and 22 bases lay between the germline ends. This CDR3 reads CASSFWTVKIPGQPQHF. The CDR3 nucleotides read TGTGCCAGCAGTTTTTGGACAGTGAAAATCCCCGGACAGCCCCAGCATTTT.

V usage is TRBV5-1 and J usage is TRBJ2-7; 7 bases are a match to TRBD1. The CDR3 runs to 13 residues. The junction had 6 bases not matched to a gene; V was cut back by 2 bases and J by 7 bases. Germline loops: CDR1 SGHRS, CDR2 YFSETQ. The CDR3, as DNA: TGCGCCAGCAGCTTTACAGGGGTTAGGGAGCAGTACTTC. Its translation: CASSFTGVREQYF.

V usage is TRBV11-2 and J usage is TRBJ1-1; 7 bases are a match to TRBD1. J lost 3 bases, V lost 3 bases, and 4 bases had no gene match. The CDR3 runs 14 residues. Germline CDR1 SGHAT, CDR2 FQNNGV. This chain's CDR3 is CASSFNRGDTEAFF. The CDR3 DNA reads as TGTGCCAGCAGCTTTAACAGGGGAGACACTGAAGCTTTCTTT. The entire variable domain, with the rest obtained from reference TRBV11-2 and TRBJ1-1, is as follows: EAGVAQSPRYKIIEKRQSVAFWCNPISGHATLYWYQQILGQGPKLLIQFQNNGVVDDSQLPKDRFSAERLKGVDSTLKIQPAKLEDSAVYLCASSFNRGDTEAFFGQGTRLTVV.

The chain couples TRBV7-2 to TRBJ1-1; 8 positions agree with TRBD1. Per germline, CDR1 SGHTA and CDR2 FQGNSA. This CDR3 has 15 residues. J was trimmed by 3 bases and V by 6 bases; bases with no gene match: 9. The CDR3 reads CASRPNRGADTEAFF. CDR3 coding DNA: TGTGCCAGCAGACCGAACAGGGGGGCCGACACTGAAGCTTTCTTT.

The chain's CDR3 is CASSFWGQQETQYF. Written as DNA, the CDR3 is TGTGCCAGCAGCTTTTGGGGACAGCAAGAGACCCAGTACTTC. The rearrangement uses TRBV7-9 and TRBJ2-5; 7 positions match TRBD1. Germline V gene sequence: CDR1 SEHNR, CDR2 FQNEAQ (reference sequence). V dropped 3 bases and J dropped 2; count of bases not matched to a gene: 3. The CDR3 consists of 14 residues.

The V gene is TRBV5-1, the J gene TRBJ1-6; 9 nucleotides align to TRBD1. V shed 0 bases, J shed 10 bases, and the junction held 8 bases outside the gene matches. This CDR3 region has 16 residues. Germline CDR1 reads SGHRS; CDR2 reads YFSETQ. DNA for the CDR3: TGCGCCAGCAGCTTGGAGGGACAGGGCCGTGGGTCACCCCTCCACTTT. Translation: CASSLEGQGRGSPLHF.

The rearrangement uses TRBV10-3 and TRBJ2-2; TRBD2 might be the D (5 bases). The germline V gene has CDR1 ENHRY and CDR2 SYGVKD. The CDR3 sequence is 14 residues long. Trimming stripped 10 bases from V and 3 bases from J, with 15 bases between. The CDR3 DNA reads as TGTGCCACCACTAGTCTGGCCGACACCGGGGAGCTGTTTTTT. Translation gives CATTSLADTGELFF.

The chain links TRBV5-4 to TRBJ1-5, with unresolved D. V was clipped by 4 bases and J by 1 base, with 6 bases between them. The CDR3 extends over 13 amino acids. CDR1 is SGHNT, CDR2 YYREEE, per germline (reference sequence). CDR3 residues: CASSLDSNQPQHF. CDR3 in DNA: TGTGCCAGCAGCCTAGACAGCAATCAGCCCCAGCATTTT.

The CDR3 spells CASSEGGTGGEKLFF. The CDR3 DNA sequence: TGTGCCAGCAGTGAAGGGGGGACAGGGGGAGAAAAACTGTTTTTT. This rearrangement joins TRBV6-1 to TRBJ1-4; TRBD1 aligns across 11 bases. Trimming took 1 base from V and 8 from J; bases not matched to a gene: 3. This CDR3 spans 15 amino acids. CDR1 is MNHNS, CDR2 SASEGT, per germline.

The CDR3 DNA is TGCGCCAGCAGTATCGCGGCTGGGGCCAACGTCCTGACTTTC. Protein: CASSIAAGANVLTF. The chain joins TRBV5-1 to TRBJ2-6, with D hard to call. The CDR3 loop spans 14 amino acids. The germline CDR1 and CDR2 sequences are SGHRS and YFSETQ. The V end was cut by 5 bases, the J end by 2 bases, with 8 bases between.

A remark on this clone: One end of the junction fails to match germline, which may point to a read error. The chain couples TRBV19 to TRBJ1-4; no definite D call. Germline V gene data show CDR1 as LNHDA and CDR2 as SQIVND (reference sequence). This CDR3 comprises 14 residues. CDR3 sequence: CASSKAGTYEKLFF. The CDR3 nucleotides read TGTGCCAGTAGTAAGGCAGGAACTTATGAAAAACTGTTTTTT.

The chain links TRBV30 to TRBJ1-4; D possibly corresponds to TRBD1 (6 bases). From germline, CDR1 is GTSNPN and CDR2 SVGIG (reference sequence). Trimming stripped 5 bases from V and 0 bases from J, with 13 bases between. The length of the CDR3 is 15 residues. The DNA of the CDR3 is TGTGCCTGGGACCGGGACACTGCAACTAATGAAAAACTGTTTTTT. Translating gives CAWDRDTATNEKLFF.

The chain carries TRBV6-6 and TRBJ1-4; the D is unclear. Trimming removed 6 bases from V and 0 bases from J, with 14 bases in between. The CDR3 extends over 16 amino acids. Per germline, CDR1 MNHNY and CDR2 SVGAGI (reference sequence). CDR3 sequence (DNA): TGTGCCAGCAGGCATTCGAGGAGAGCAACTAATGAAAAACTGTTTTTT. This encodes CASRHSRRATNEKLFF.

The CDR3 sequence: CASSSDPSRGNQPQHF. Written as DNA, the CDR3 is TGTGCCAGCAGTTCCGACCCGAGCAGGGGCAATCAGCCCCAGCATTTT. The rearrangement links TRBV6-5 to TRBJ1-5; TRBD1 might be the D (5 bases). V lost 4 bases to trimming and J lost 2 bases, with 15 bases between them. There are 16 residues in the CDR3. Germline V CDR1 and CDR2: MNHEY, SVGAGI.

The J gene is TRBJ2-1, the V gene TRBV5-1, with D possibly being TRBD1 (5 bases). Germline lookup yields CDR1 SGHRS and CDR2 YFSETQ. The CDR3 consists of 13 residues. Trimming stripped 8 bases from V and 14 bases from J, with 23 bases between. CDR3 in amino acids: CARKKTVITVEFF. CDR3 nucleotides: TGCGCCAGGAAGAAGACAGTTATTACCGTTGAGTTCTTC.

This clone was picked up one time. The gene calls are TRBV4-3 and TRBJ1-4; possibly TRBD1 for D (5 bases). Germline-derived CDR1 and CDR2 are LGHNA and YSLEER. The CDR3 is made up of 13 amino acids. Trimming took off 2 bases at V and 11 bases at J, with 12 bases between the two ends. The CDR3 coding sequence is TGCGCCAGCAGCCAAAGTGGGGGGAATAAACTGTTTTTT. It specifies CASSQSGGNKLFF.

This clone was picked up a small number of times. The chain has TRBV6-1 and TRBJ1-5, with D perhaps TRBD1 (6 bases). Deletions cut 6 bases from V and 3 bases from J, with 12 bases between. Germline CDR1 reads MNHNS; CDR2 reads SASEGT. CDR3 size: 14 residues. Here the CDR3 DNA reads TGTGCCAGCAGCGCCACAGGGCCCAATCAGCCCCAGCATTTT. Translating it yields CASSATGPNQPQHF.

The CDR3 here is CASSQKGQGVNQPQHF. DNA of the CDR3: TGCGCCAGCAGTCAGAAAGGACAGGGGGTGAATCAGCCCCAGCATTTT. This sequence joins TRBV23-1 and TRBJ1-5; 10 bases line up with TRBD1. TRBV23-1 is placed among ORFs of uncertain function. Unmatched junction bases numbered 6, after V lost 3 bases and J lost 4 bases. The CDR3 consists of 16 residues.

This clone showed up just once. The chain combines TRBV2 with TRBJ2-3, with unresolved D. The CDR3 spans 14 residues. Between the trimmed V and J ends, which lost 1 base and 1 base, there was a span of 6 bases. Germline CDR1 is SNHLY and CDR2 is FYNNEI. The CDR3 bases are TGTGCCAGCAGTGAAGTGGGCGGCACAGATACGCAGTATTTT. Translating gives CASSEVGGTDTQYF.

The chain recombines TRBV19 with TRBJ1-1; TRBD1 agrees at 7 bases. This CDR3 spans 12 amino acids. Germline V lookup: CDR1 LNHDA, CDR2 SQIVND (reference sequence). V dropped 6 bases and J dropped 9; count of bases not matched to a gene: 7. CDR3 in amino acids: CASRRTGDKAFF. The CDR3 nucleotides are TGTGCCAGTAGAAGGACAGGAGATAAAGCTTTCTTT.

The chain couples TRBV7-3 to TRBJ2-1; the match to TRBD2 covers 11 bases. The CDR3 has 16 residues. Losses at the gene ends were 5 bases for V and 5 bases for J; bases not matched to a gene: 8. The V gene's germline CDR1 is SGHTA and CDR2 FQGTGA. As DNA, the CDR3 is TGTGCCAGCAGCCGTCAGTTAGCGGGGGGGAACAATGAGCAGTTCTTC. Residues: CASSRQLAGGNNEQFF.

J is TRBJ2-3 and V is TRBV7-2; D possibly corresponds to TRBD2 (5 bases). The germline gives CDR1 SGHTA, CDR2 FQGNSA. There are 17 residues in the CDR3. Trimming took off 2 bases at V and 2 bases at J, with 17 bases between the two ends. The CDR3 sequence: CASSLLWLATSTDTQYF. The CDR3 DNA reads as TGTGCCAGCAGCTTATTATGGCTAGCCACCTCCACAGATACGCAGTATTTT.

The chain employs TRBV9 and TRBJ1-3; D remains ambiguous. The V gene's germline CDR1 is SGDLS and CDR2 YYNGEE. This CDR3 has 13 residues. With 1 base removed from V and 8 bases from J, the gap between germline ends came to 10 bases. For the CDR3, the DNA is TGTGCCAGCAGCGTACCATTCGGGGACACCATATATTTT. Translating gives CASSVPFGDTIYF.

The table lists this clone with a count of one. The rearrangement uses TRBV2 and TRBJ2-1, with TRBD2 as a possible D gene (6 bases). This CDR3 region has 13 residues. Germline V gives CDR1 SNHLY, CDR2 FYNNEI. The V end was cut by 5 bases, the J end by 10 bases, with 15 bases between. The CDR3 nucleotides are TGTGCCAGCAGTCCGACGGGAAGCGGGGAGCAGTTCTTC. This encodes CASSPTGSGEQFF. Variable domain in full (rest from reference TRBV2 and TRBJ2-1): EPEVTQTPSHQVTQMGQEVILRCVPISNHLYFYWYRQILGQKVEFLVSFYNNEISEKSEIFDDQFSVERPDGSNFTLKIRSTKLEDSAMYFCASSPTGSGEQFFGPGTRLTVL.

This sequence joins TRBV7-3 and TRBJ1-2; D might be TRBD1 (6 bases). The germline V gene has CDR1 SGHTA and CDR2 FQGTGA. V was pared by 4 bases and J by 8 bases, with 14 bases between. CDR3 size: 13 residues. The CDR3 region is CASSSSGVVGYTF. The CDR3 DNA is TGTGCCAGCAGCTCCTCAGGGGTTGTAGGCTACACCTTC.

The chain links TRBV9 to TRBJ2-7, with 12 bases aligning to TRBD1. This CDR3 spans 15 amino acids. The germline gives CDR1 SGDLS, CDR2 YYNGEE. Germline trimming cut 5 bases from V and 5 bases from J; bases unmatched to any gene: 8. CDR3 residues: CASSILGQGADEQYF. The CDR3 DNA sequence: TGTGCCAGCAGTATCCTGGGACAGGGGGCCGACGAGCAGTACTTC.

J is TRBJ1-5 and V is TRBV30; TRBD1 agrees at 7 bases. The V segment lost 5 bases and the J segment 1 base; nucleotides outside the gene matches: 8. There are 15 residues in the CDR3. Germline V gene sequence: CDR1 GTSNPN, CDR2 SVGIG (reference sequence). The CDR3 DNA reads TGTGCCTGGGCAGTAACAGGGGCGAGCAATCAGCCCCAGCATTTT. Translation gives CAWAVTGASNQPQHF.